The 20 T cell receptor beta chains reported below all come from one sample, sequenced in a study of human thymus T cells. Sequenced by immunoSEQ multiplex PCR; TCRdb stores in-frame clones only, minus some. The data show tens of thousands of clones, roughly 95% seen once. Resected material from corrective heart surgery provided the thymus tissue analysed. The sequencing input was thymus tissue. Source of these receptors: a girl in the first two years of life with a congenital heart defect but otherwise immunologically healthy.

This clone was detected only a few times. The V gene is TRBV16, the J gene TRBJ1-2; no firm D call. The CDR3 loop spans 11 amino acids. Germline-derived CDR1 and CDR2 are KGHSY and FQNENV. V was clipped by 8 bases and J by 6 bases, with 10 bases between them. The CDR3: CASVGYDGYTF. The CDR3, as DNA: TGTGCCAGCGTGGGTTACGATGGCTACACCTTC.

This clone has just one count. The CDR3 coding sequence is TGTGCCAGCAGTTTGGGACTAACCCCCCAAAAGTCCTACGAGCAGTACTTC. Translated, it gives CASSLGLTPQKSYEQYF. This chain connects TRBV28 to TRBJ2-7; 7 bases map to TRBD2. The length of the CDR3 is 17 residues. Looked up from germline, CDR1 is MDHEN and CDR2 is SYDVKM. With V trimmed by 3 bases and J by 1 base, 12 bases remained unmatched.

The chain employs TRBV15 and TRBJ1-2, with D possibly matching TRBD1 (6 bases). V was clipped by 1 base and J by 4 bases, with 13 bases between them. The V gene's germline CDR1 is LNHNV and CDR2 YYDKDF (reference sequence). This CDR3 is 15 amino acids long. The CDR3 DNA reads TGTGCCACCAGCAGAGCGGGAACAGGGACCTATGGCTACACCTTC. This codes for CATSRAGTGTYGYTF.

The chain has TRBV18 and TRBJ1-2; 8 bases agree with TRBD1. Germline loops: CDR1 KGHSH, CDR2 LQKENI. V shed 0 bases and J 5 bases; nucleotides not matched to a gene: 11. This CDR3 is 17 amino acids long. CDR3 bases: TGTGCCAGCTCACCACCGTCGGCGACAGGGGATCGGTATGGCTACACCTTC. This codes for CASSPPSATGDRYGYTF. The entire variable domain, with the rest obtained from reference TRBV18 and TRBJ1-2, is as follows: NAGVMQNPRHLVRRRGQEARLRCSPMKGHSHVYWYRQLPEEGLKFMVYLQKENIIDESGMPKERFSAEFPKEGPSILRIQQVVRGDSAAYFCASSPPSATGDRYGYTFGSGTRLTVV.

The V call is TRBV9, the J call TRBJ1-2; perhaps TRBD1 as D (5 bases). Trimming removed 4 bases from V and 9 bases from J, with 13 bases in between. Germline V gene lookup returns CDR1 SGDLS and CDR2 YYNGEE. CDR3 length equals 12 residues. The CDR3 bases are TGTGCCAGCAGCCCTCGGGACGGATGCTACACCTTC. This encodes CASSPRDGCYTF.

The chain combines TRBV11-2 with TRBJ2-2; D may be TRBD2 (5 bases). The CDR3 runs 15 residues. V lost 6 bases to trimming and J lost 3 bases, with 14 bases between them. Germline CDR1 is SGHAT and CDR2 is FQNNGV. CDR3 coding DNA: TGTGCCAGCAGTTGGGCGGGCCCTCACACCGGGGAGCTGTTTTTT. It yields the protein CASSWAGPHTGELFF.

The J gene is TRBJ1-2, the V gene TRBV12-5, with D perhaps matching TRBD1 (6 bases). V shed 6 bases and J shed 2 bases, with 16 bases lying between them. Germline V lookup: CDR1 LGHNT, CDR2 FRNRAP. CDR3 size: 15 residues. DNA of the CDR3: TGTGCTAGTGGCCCCCGTATAGACAGGAACTATGGCTACACCTTC. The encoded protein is CASGPRIDRNYGYTF.

CDR3 residues: CASSQDFGQGNSNQPQHF. Here the CDR3 DNA reads TGCGCCAGCAGCCAAGATTTCGGCCAGGGCAATAGCAATCAGCCCCAGCATTTT. This rearrangement joins TRBV4-3 to TRBJ1-5; possible D gene TRBD1, 5 bases. Germline values: CDR1 LGHNA, CDR2 YSLEER. V lost 0 bases and J 0 bases, leaving 15 bases between the germline ends. CDR3 size: 18 residues.

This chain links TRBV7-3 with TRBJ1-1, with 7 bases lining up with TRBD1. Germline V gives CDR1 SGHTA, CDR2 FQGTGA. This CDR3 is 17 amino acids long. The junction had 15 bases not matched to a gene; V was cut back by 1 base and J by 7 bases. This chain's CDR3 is CASSLRVPDRDRIEAFF. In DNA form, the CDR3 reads TGTGCCAGCAGCTTAAGGGTCCCCGACAGGGATCGAATTGAAGCTTTCTTT.

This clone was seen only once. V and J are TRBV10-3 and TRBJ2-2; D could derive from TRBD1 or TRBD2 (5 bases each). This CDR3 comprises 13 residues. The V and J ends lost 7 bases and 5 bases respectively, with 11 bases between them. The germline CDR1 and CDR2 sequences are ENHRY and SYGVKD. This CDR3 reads CAIKADTTGELFF. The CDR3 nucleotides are TGTGCCATCAAAGCGGACACAACCGGGGAGCTGTTTTTT.

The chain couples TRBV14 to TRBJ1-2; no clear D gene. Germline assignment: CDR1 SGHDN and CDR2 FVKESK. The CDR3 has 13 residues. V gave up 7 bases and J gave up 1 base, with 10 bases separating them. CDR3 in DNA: TGTGCCAGCACCCCCTACCTTAACTATGGCTACACCTTC. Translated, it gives CASTPYLNYGYTF.

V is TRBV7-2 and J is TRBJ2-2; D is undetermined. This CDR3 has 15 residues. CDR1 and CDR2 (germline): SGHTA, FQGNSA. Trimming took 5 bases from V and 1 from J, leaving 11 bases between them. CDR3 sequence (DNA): TGTGCCAGCAGCCCCCTGACGGGGAACACCGGGGAGCTGTTTTTT. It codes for CASSPLTGNTGELFF.

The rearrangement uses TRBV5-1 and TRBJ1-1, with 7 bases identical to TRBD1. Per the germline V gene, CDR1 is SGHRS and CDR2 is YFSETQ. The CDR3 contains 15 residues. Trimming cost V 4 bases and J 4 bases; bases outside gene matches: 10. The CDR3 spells CASSPEGTDRTEAFF. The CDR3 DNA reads TGCGCCAGCAGCCCCGAGGGGACAGACCGCACTGAAGCTTTCTTT.

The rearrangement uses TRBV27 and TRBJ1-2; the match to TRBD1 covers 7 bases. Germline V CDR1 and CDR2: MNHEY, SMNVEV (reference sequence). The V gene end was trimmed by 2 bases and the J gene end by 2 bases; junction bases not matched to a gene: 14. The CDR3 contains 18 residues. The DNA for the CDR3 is TGTGCCAGCAGTTTACTCCATATTCAACAGGGGCCAAACTATGGCTACACCTTC. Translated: CASSLLHIQQGPNYGYTF.

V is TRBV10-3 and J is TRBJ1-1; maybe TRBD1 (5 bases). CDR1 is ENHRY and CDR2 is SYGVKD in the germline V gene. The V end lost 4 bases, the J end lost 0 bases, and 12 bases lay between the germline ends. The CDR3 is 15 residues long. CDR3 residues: CAISAGLPLNTEAFF. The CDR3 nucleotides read TGTGCCATCAGTGCAGGGCTCCCCCTGAACACTGAAGCTTTCTTT.

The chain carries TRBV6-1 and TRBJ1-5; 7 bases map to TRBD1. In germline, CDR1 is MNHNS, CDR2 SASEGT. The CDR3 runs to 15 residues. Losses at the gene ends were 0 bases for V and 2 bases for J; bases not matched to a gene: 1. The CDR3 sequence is CASSEAGQRNQPQHF. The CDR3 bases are TGTGCCAGCAGTGAAGCGGGACAGCGCAATCAGCCCCAGCATTTT.

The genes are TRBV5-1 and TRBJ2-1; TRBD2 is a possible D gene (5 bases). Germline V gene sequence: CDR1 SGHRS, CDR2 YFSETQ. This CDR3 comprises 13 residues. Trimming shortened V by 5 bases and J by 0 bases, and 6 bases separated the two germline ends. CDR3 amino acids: CASSRGSYNEQFF. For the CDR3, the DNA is TGCGCCAGCAGTCGGGGCTCCTACAATGAGCAGTTCTTC. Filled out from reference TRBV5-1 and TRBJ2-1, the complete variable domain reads KAGVTQTPRYLIKTRGQQVTLSCSPISGHRSVSWYQQTPGQGLQFLFEYFSETQRNKGNFPGRFSGRQFSNSRSEMNVSTLELGDSALYLCASSRGSYNEQFFGPGTRLTVL.

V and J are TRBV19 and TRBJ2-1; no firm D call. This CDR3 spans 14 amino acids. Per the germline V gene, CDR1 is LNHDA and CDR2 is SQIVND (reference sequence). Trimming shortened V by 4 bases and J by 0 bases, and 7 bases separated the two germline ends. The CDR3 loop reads CASSNVSSYNEQFF. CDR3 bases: TGTGCCAGTAGTAATGTGAGCTCCTACAATGAGCAGTTCTTC.

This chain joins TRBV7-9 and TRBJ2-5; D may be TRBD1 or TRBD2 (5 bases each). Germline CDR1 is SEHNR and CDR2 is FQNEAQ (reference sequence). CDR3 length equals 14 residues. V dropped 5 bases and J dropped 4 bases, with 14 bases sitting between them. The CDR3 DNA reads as TGTGCCAGCAGCCTAGGGACGGTGGGAGAGACCCAGTACTTC. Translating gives CASSLGTVGETQYF.

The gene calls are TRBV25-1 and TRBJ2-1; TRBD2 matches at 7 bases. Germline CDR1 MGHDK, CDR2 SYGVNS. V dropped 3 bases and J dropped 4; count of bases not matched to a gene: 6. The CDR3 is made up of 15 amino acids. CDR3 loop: CASSDSGTIYNEQFF. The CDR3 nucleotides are TGTGCCAGCAGTGATTCCGGGACTATATACAATGAGCAGTTCTTC.